This T cell receptor (beta chain) was sequenced for a study of blood T cell repertoires in COVID-19. Study-level information: Sites in the United States, Italy and Spain provided acute and convalescent COVID-19 samples.

Profiled with immunoSEQ multiplex PCR; TCRdb holds only in-frame clones, not every one. The sample contains under 350,000 clones, roughly nine tenths of which appear only once. Recovery among Cohort 3 donors was established by two negative PCRs, clearance, or symptom resolution. J lost 6 bases, V lost 0 bases, and 6 bases had no gene match. There are 15 residues in the CDR3. Germline-derived CDR1 and CDR2 are MNHEY and SVGAGI. The rearrangement links TRBV6-5 to TRBJ2-7, with TRBD2 identical over 9 bases. The source material was PBMCs or T cells enriched from blood (not recorded which). This TCR was recovered from a man aged 60-69 years who had recovered from COVID-19. Here the CDR3 DNA reads TGTGCCAGCAGTTACTCGGGTAGCGGGAGCCGCGAGCAGTACTTC. Encoded protein: CASSYSGSGSREQYF.